This T cell receptor beta chain appears in the sequencing data of a study of cytomegalovirus exposure and HLA in healthy donors. General study findings and limits: CMV serostatus was the only recorded immune exposure for donors. A later analysis showed that HLA-associated TCR beta chains had undergone more clonal expansion than equally common others. The authors later linked a missense DCLRE1C variant to TCR beta V- and J-gene trimming.

About this clone: Its antigen is unknown.

Germline loops: CDR1 SGHTA, CDR2 FQGNSA. V was clipped by 3 bases and J by 1 base, with 9 bases between them. The CDR3 consists of 14 residues. PCR employed 60 Vbeta and 13 Jbeta primers. Measured with immunoSEQ multiplex PCR; TCRdb has only the in-frame clones, and not every one. Of more than 100,000 clones in the sample, 70% to 80% were seen once. The chain has TRBV7-2 and TRBJ1-2, with a weak D call TRBD1 (5 bases). Sequenced material: PBMCs. This TCR was recovered from a woman aged 40 to 55 in good health and CMV-seropositive. This CDR3 reads CASSFRQYNYGYTF. The DNA for the CDR3 is TGTGCCAGCAGCTTCCGACAGTATAACTATGGCTACACCTTC.